This TCR beta chain appears in the sequencing data of a study of blood T cell repertoires in COVID-19. This clone was detected only once. The protocol was immunoSEQ multiplex PCR, while the TCRdb copy is restricted to in-frame clones and leaves out a portion. In the table there are approximately 230,000 clones, 70% to 90% of which are singletons. The CDR3 totals 14 residues. V was pared by 1 base and J by 14 bases, with 10 bases of the junction left unmatched. Germline V gives CDR1 LGHNA, CDR2 YNFKEQ. The receptor was isolated from a woman in her 30s with COVID-19, enrolled during active disease. Specimen: peripheral blood. The chain carries TRBV4-2 and TRBJ2-1, with 8 bases lining up with TRBD2. CDR3 in DNA: TGTGCCAGCAGCCAAGCCCCAGCGGGGGTCGGAAAGTTCTTC. It codes for CASSQAPAGVGKFF.